The T cell receptor beta chain under discussion was sequenced for a study of blood T cell repertoires in COVID-19. Study-level background: Acute and convalescent COVID-19 specimens originated in the United States, Italy and Spain. From T cells, B-cell-depleted T cells, or PBMCs came the material, which was cDNA or gDNA.

Original processing notes: The assay estimated nucleated cells by amplifying reference gene primers. Sequenced by immunoSEQ multiplex PCR; TCRdb stores in-frame clones only, minus some. D and trimming were read from the DNA, whereas the V and J calls and clone size are those reported in that table. Here the sample spans tens of thousands of clones, 70% to 85% being singletons. This CDR3 region has 16 residues. Trimming took 5 bases from V and 1 from J, leaving 12 bases between them. Germline-derived CDR1 and CDR2 are SGHTA and FQGNSA. V gene TRBV7-2 combines with J gene TRBJ1-6; D uncertain. Input material: peripheral blood. This receptor was identified in a woman in her seventies with acute or convalescent COVID-19. The DNA of the CDR3 is TGTGCCAGCAGCGAACCTAGAAGGTCCTATAATTCACCCCTCCACTTT. This encodes CASSEPRRSYNSPLHF.